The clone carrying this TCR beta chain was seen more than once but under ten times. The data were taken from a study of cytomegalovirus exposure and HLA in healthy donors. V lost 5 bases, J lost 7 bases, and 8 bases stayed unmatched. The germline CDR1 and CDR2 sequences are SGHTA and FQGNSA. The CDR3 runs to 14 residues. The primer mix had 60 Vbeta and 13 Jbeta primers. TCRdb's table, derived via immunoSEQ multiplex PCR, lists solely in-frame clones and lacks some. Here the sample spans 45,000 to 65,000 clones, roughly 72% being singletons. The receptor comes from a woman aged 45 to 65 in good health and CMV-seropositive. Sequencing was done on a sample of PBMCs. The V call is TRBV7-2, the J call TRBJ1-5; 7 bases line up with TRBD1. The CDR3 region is CASSPRGTGQPQHF. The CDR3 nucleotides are TGTGCCAGCAGCCCCAGGGGGACCGGCCAGCCCCAGCATTTT.